The next 27 T cell receptor beta chains were all read from a single sample in a study of control samples from healthy donors and cancer patients. The method was immunoSEQ multiplex PCR; TCRdb's version includes in-frame clones alone and lacks a portion of them. The sample yields about 130,000 clones, approximately 84% seen once. Input material: blood. These receptors all come from a man between 18 and 29 years old in good health.

This clone occurred once. V is TRBV5-4 and J is TRBJ1-2, with 9 bases matching TRBD1. Germline assignment: CDR1 SGHNT and CDR2 YYREEE (reference sequence). The CDR3 contains 17 residues. The V segment lost 2 bases and the J segment 8 bases; nucleotides outside the gene matches: 16. CDR3 loop: CASSLKSRDRDGLGYTF. The CDR3 nucleotides are TGTGCCAGCAGCTTAAAATCTCGGGACAGGGATGGATTGGGCTACACCTTC.

As to this clone: This CDR3 is also generated by other DNA sequences in the sample. This sequence joins TRBV9 and TRBJ2-1; 8 bases align to TRBD2. The CDR3 consists of 15 residues. Germline V gene data show CDR1 as SGDLS and CDR2 as YYNGEE. Trimming removed 0 bases from V and 7 bases from J; junction bases left unmatched: 6. The CDR3 DNA is TGTGCCAGCAGCGTAGCGGGAGGGCCAGGTAATGAGCAGTTCTTC. The encoded protein is CASSVAGGPGNEQFF.

There are a few counts of this clone. V and J are TRBV5-1 and TRBJ2-7, with 7 bases matching TRBD2. CDR3 length equals 13 residues. With 5 bases clipped from V and 6 bases from J, the junction kept 8 bases outside the gene matches. From germline, CDR1 is SGHRS and CDR2 YFSETQ. The DNA of the CDR3 is TGCGCCAGCAGTAGGGACTACCTGGCCGAGCAGTACTTC. Translating it yields CASSRDYLAEQYF.

This clone showed up just a few times. V is TRBV24-1 and J is TRBJ2-1; perhaps TRBD2 as D (5 bases). CDR1 is KGHDR, CDR2 SFDVKD, per germline. V was pared by 12 bases and J by 0 bases, with 11 bases between. This CDR3 is 13 amino acids long. The CDR3 protein is CAPNRDSYNEQFF. CDR3 in DNA: TGTGCCCCCAATCGGGACTCCTACAATGAGCAGTTCTTC.

The chain couples TRBV10-1 to TRBJ2-5; D not resolved. V was cut by 6 bases and J by 0 bases, with 14 bases left in between. The CDR3 spans 15 residues. From germline, CDR1 is WNHNN and CDR2 SYGVQD (reference sequence). The CDR3 sequence is CASRDLGLYQETQYF. Here the CDR3 DNA reads TGCGCCAGCAGAGATCTAGGGCTGTACCAAGAGACCCAGTACTTC.

This rearrangement joins TRBV20-1 to TRBJ1-1; D is unclear. Germline CDR1 DFQATT, CDR2 SNEGSKA (reference sequence). The CDR3 extends over 11 amino acids. Trimming took off 6 bases at V and 0 bases at J, with 5 bases between the two ends. CDR3 coding DNA: TGCAGTGCATTACTGAACACTGAAGCTTTCTTT. Translated, it gives CSALLNTEAFF.

V usage is TRBV3-1 (or the pseudogene TRBV3-2) and J usage is TRBJ2-7, with D hard to call. Looked up from germline, CDR1 is LGHDT and CDR2 is YNNKEL (reference sequence). This CDR3 has 14 residues. Trimming cost V 0 bases and J 2 bases, with 8 bases left between them. The CDR3 DNA reads as TGTGCCAGCAGCCAAGACTACGGTCCCTACGAGCAGTACTTC. It encodes CASSQDYGPYEQYF.

A few counts support this clone. This chain connects TRBV7-9 to TRBJ1-6; 9 nucleotides agree with TRBD1. After removal of 5 bases from V and 10 bases from J, the junction contained 6 bases not matched to a gene. The germline V gene has CDR1 SEHNR and CDR2 FQNEAQ (reference sequence). The CDR3 extends over 14 amino acids. The CDR3 reads CASSLWTGVSPLHF. CDR3 bases: TGTGCCAGCAGCCTATGGACAGGGGTATCACCCCTCCACTTT. The full variable domain, completed using reference TRBV7-9 and TRBJ1-6, is DTGVSQNPRHKITKRGQNVTFRCDPISEHNRLYWYRQTLGQGPEFLTYFQNEAQLEKSRLLSDRFSAERPKGSFSTLEIQRTEQGDSAMYLCASSLWTGVSPLHFGNGTRLTVT.

DNA of the CDR3: TGTGCCAGCAGTCCTATAGCGGGAGGCCCCTACGAGCAGTACTTC. It is translated as CASSPIAGGPYEQYF. The chain recombines TRBV27 with TRBJ2-7; TRBD2 aligns across 10 bases. Trimming cost V 5 bases and J 2 bases; bases outside gene matches: 6. The CDR3 spans 15 residues. Germline loops: CDR1 MNHEY, CDR2 SMNVEV (reference sequence).

The chain links TRBV25-1 to TRBJ2-7, with TRBD1 identical over 7 bases. The junction had 11 bases not matched to a gene; V was cut back by 6 bases and J by 3 bases. This CDR3 has 15 residues. Per the germline V gene, CDR1 is MGHDK and CDR2 is SYGVNS. This chain's CDR3 is CASRELRDSFYEQYF. The CDR3 nucleotides read TGTGCCAGCAGGGAGCTCCGGGACAGTTTCTACGAGCAGTACTTC.

The chain uses TRBV4-1 and TRBJ1-5, with D perhaps matching TRBD1 (5 bases). Deletions cut 0 bases from V and 0 bases from J, with 12 bases between. The germline CDR1 and CDR2 sequences are MGHRA and YSYEKL. This CDR3 spans 17 amino acids. The CDR3 region has the DNA TGCGCCAGCAGCCAAGAACAGGACATCTATAGCAATCAGCCCCAGCATTTT. Translating it yields CASSQEQDIYSNQPQHF.

This chain joins TRBV24-1 and TRBJ1-2; no definite D call. Between the trimmed V and J ends, which lost 4 bases and 4 bases, there was a span of 9 bases. The germline CDR1 and CDR2 sequences are KGHDR and SFDVKD. The CDR3 length is 13 residues. CDR3 nucleotides: TGTGCCACCAGTGACCCAGGACGCTATGGCTACACCTTC. It yields the protein CATSDPGRYGYTF.

The V gene is TRBV6-5, the J gene TRBJ2-3; TRBD1 matches at 7 bases. Germline CDR1 MNHEY, CDR2 SVGAGI. Trimming at V came to 10 bases and at J to 0 bases, leaving 7 bases not matched to a gene. The CDR3 is 14 residues long. CDR3 loop: CAIGTDTSTDTQYF. In DNA form, the CDR3 reads TGTGCCATCGGGACAGATACTAGCACAGATACGCAGTATTTT.

V and J are TRBV19 and TRBJ2-4, with D possibly being TRBD1 (6 bases). There are 12 residues in the CDR3. With 8 bases removed from V and 7 bases from J, the gap between germline ends came to 12 bases. The germline V gene encodes CDR1 LNHDA and CDR2 SQIVND (reference sequence). The CDR3 here is CASGERGNIQYF. In DNA, the CDR3 is TGTGCCAGTGGCGAGAGGGGGAACATTCAGTACTTC.

The sample holds a few counts of this clone. Germline is not matched at one junction end, which may reflect a read error. The chain employs TRBV19 and TRBJ1-3; D gene ambiguous. The CDR3 loop spans 14 amino acids. Germline V gene lookup returns CDR1 LNHDA and CDR2 SQIVND (reference sequence). CDR3 residues: CASMGFSSGNTIYF. Here the CDR3 DNA reads TGTGCGAGTATGGGCTTCAGCTCTGGAAACACCATATATTTT.

This clone was seen a handful of times. The rearrangement uses TRBV6-2 or TRBV6-3 and TRBJ2-2, with D tentatively TRBD1 or TRBD2 (5 bases each). The CDR3 covers 15 residues. The V end lost 0 bases, the J end lost 3 bases, and 8 bases lay between the germline ends. Germline CDR1 MNHEY, CDR2 SVGEGT. CDR3 amino acids: CASSYSMGDTGELFF. CDR3 nucleotides: TGTGCCAGCAGTTACTCGATGGGGGACACCGGGGAGCTGTTTTTT.

The CDR3: CAWSVRTSGKFRVTDTQYF. The CDR3 DNA sequence: TGTGCCTGGAGTGTACGAACTAGCGGGAAGTTCAGGGTCACAGATACGCAGTATTTT. The gene calls are TRBV30 and TRBJ2-3; 10 nucleotides match TRBD2. Germline CDR1 is GTSNPN and CDR2 is SVGIG (reference sequence). Trimming at V came to 0 bases and at J to 2 bases, leaving 14 bases not matched to a gene. The CDR3 extends over 19 amino acids. The complete variable domain, with remaining parts taken from reference TRBV30 and TRBJ2-3, reads SQTIHQWPATLVQPVGSPLSLECTVEGTSNPNLYWYRQAAGRGLQLLFYSVGIGQISSEVPQNLSASRPQDRQFILSSKKLLLSDSGFYLCAWSVRTSGKFRVTDTQYFGPGTRLTVL.

The rearrangement uses TRBV7-9 and TRBJ2-7; 9 nucleotides match TRBD1. CDR3 length: 14 amino acids. Trimming cost V 5 bases and J 5 bases; bases outside gene matches: 7. CDR1 and CDR2 from the germline V gene are SEHNR and FQNEAQ (reference sequence). The chain's CDR3 is CASSIGTGLHEQYF. The CDR3 bases are TGTGCCAGCAGCATAGGGACAGGGTTGCACGAGCAGTACTTC. The complete variable domain, with remaining parts taken from reference TRBV7-9 and TRBJ2-7, reads DTGVSQNPRHKITKRGQNVTFRCDPISEHNRLYWYRQTLGQGPEFLTYFQNEAQLEKSRLLSDRFSAERPKGSFSTLEIQRTEQGDSAMYLCASSIGTGLHEQYFGPGTRLTVT.

The V call is TRBV7-9, the J call TRBJ1-1; D is unresolved. The CDR3 runs 17 residues. Trimming shortened V by 3 bases and J by 1 base, and 18 bases separated the two germline ends. Germline CDR1 reads SEHNR; CDR2 reads FQNEAQ (reference sequence). As DNA, the CDR3 is TGTGCCAGCAGCTTTGGGCCGGCCCCGGTATCGAACACTGAAGCTTTCTTT. Residues: CASSFGPAPVSNTEAFF. Full variable domain (missing parts from reference TRBV7-9 and TRBJ1-1): DTGVSQNPRHKITKRGQNVTFRCDPISEHNRLYWYRQTLGQGPEFLTYFQNEAQLEKSRLLSDRFSAERPKGSFSTLEIQRTEQGDSAMYLCASSFGPAPVSNTEAFFGQGTRLTVV.

This clone showed up just a few times. The gene calls are TRBV6-5 and TRBJ2-7; 9 positions match TRBD1. The V gene end was trimmed by 6 bases and the J gene end by 5 bases; junction bases not matched to a gene: 11. The CDR3 consists of 15 residues. In germline, CDR1 is MNHEY, CDR2 SVGAGI. The CDR3 sequence: CASRPYRGRRDEQYF. The CDR3 region has the DNA TGTGCCAGCAGACCGTACAGGGGGCGCCGAGACGAGCAGTACTTC.

The V call is TRBV18, the J call TRBJ2-7; no reliable D call. The V end lost 6 bases, the J end lost 4 bases, and 13 bases lay between the germline ends. The CDR3 contains 13 residues. CDR1 is KGHSH, CDR2 LQKENI, per germline. CDR3 DNA sequence: TGTGCCAGCTCCCGGACGGGTACATACGAGCAGTACTTC. This translates into CASSRTGTYEQYF.

The gene calls are TRBV30 and TRBJ1-2, with 8 bases matching TRBD1. Trimming at V came to 3 bases and at J to 6 bases, leaving 6 bases not matched to a gene. Germline CDR1 is GTSNPN and CDR2 is SVGIG (reference sequence). This CDR3 has 13 amino acids. The CDR3 DNA sequence: TGTGCCTGGAGGCGGCAGGGGGCGAATGGCTACACCTTC. Translation gives CAWRRQGANGYTF.

The rearrangement uses TRBV19 and TRBJ2-3; 8 bases are a match to TRBD1. Trimming at V came to 5 bases and at J to 3 bases, leaving 7 bases not matched to a gene. This CDR3 is built from 15 residues. Germline assignment: CDR1 LNHDA and CDR2 SQIVND (reference sequence). CDR3 loop: CASSVGQGGTDTQYF. DNA of the CDR3: TGTGCCAGTAGTGTCGGACAGGGAGGTACAGATACGCAGTATTTT.

V is TRBV11-2 and J is TRBJ1-1; D unresolved. Germline CDR1 SGHAT, CDR2 FQNNGV. The CDR3 loop spans 15 amino acids. The V gene lost 1 base and the J gene lost 0 bases, with 9 bases spanning the gap. Here the CDR3 reads CASSLVRWLNTEAFF. The CDR3 nucleotides are TGTGCCAGCAGCTTAGTACGCTGGTTGAACACTGAAGCTTTCTTT.

The V and J genes are TRBV5-8 and TRBJ2-7; 8 bases fit TRBD2. Germline V gene sequence: CDR1 SGHTS, CDR2 YDEGEE. V shed 3 bases, J shed 0 bases, and the junction held 5 bases outside the gene matches. This CDR3 region has 15 residues. CDR3 DNA: TGTGCCAGCAGCTCACTAGCGGTCTACTCCTACGAGCAGTACTTC. Protein product: CASSSLAVYSYEQYF.

CDR3 residues: CASRPGTSYTGELFF. CDR3 in DNA: TGTGCCAGCAGGCCGGGTACCTCCTACACCGGGGAGCTGTTTTTT. This sequence joins TRBV2 and TRBJ2-2, with D unresolved. CDR1 is SNHLY and CDR2 is FYNNEI in the germline V gene. With 6 bases removed from V and 3 bases from J, the gap between germline ends came to 14 bases. The CDR3 extends over 15 amino acids.

V and J are TRBV5-4 and TRBJ2-7; 13 bases map to TRBD2. J lost 6 bases, V lost 0 bases, and 0 bases had no gene match. Germline V gene lookup returns CDR1 SGHNT and CDR2 YYREEE (reference sequence). CDR3 size: 14 residues. CDR3 amino acids: CASSLGLAGGEQYF. CDR3 nucleotides: TGTGCCAGCAGCTTGGGACTAGCGGGAGGCGAGCAGTACTTC.